Reported below is one T cell receptor beta chain. Its binding antigen is unknown. No quality values exist for individual bases; no much larger clone is one base distant. The data stem from a study of T cells in Graves' hyperthyroidism and ophthalmopathy (dated 2019 in TCRdb). Study-wide context: Peripheral blood samples were taken at the time of initial diagnosis, prior to any treatment. To identify TCR V-J signatures that set the groups apart, the researchers used a discovery cohort of 90 to 100 patients, made up of 40 to 45 with Graves' ophthalmopathy and about 60 with stable Graves' hyperthyroidism. An independent validation cohort of 18 to 20 hyperthyroidism patients and over 15 patients who later progressed to ophthalmopathy tested prospective prediction of ophthalmopathy. The 75 to 100 discovery patients were randomly split 7:3 into training and test sets. In addition, the study compared T-cell repertoires in thyroid tissue and in blood from roughly six Graves' hyperthyroidism patients. Following sampling, methimazole starting at 30 mg daily was given to hyperthyroidism patients, and high-dose intravenous methylprednisolone was given to ophthalmopathy patients. The paper reports TCR Vbeta CDR3 sequencing of 130 to 150 peripheral blood samples: under 45 ophthalmopathy, fewer than 85 hyperthyroidism and about 17 progressor patients. Broad study findings and their caveats: A 13 V-J signature model separated ophthalmopathy from stable hyperthyroidism, with around 90% sensitivity and roughly 81% specificity in cross-validation and 80%/75% in testing. In validation, the model predicted progression to ophthalmopathy with approximately 69% sensitivity and roughly 75% specificity, a median of 6.5 months before onset. Sample size was not statistically predetermined, and blinding of investigators to group allocation was not performed. Most expanded thyroid clonotypes (frequency above 0.001) were also detected in blood, suggesting blood repertoires may reflect thyroid immune responses.

CDR1 and CDR2, per the germline V gene (reference sequence), are LNHDA and SQIVND. V is pruned by 7 bases and J by 4 bases, leaving 10 bases of the junction without a gene match. From cysteine to phenylalanine, the CDR3 is 15 amino acids long. Only CDR3 DNA is held: 45 bases, read in frame from base 1. Amplification of TCR beta CDR3 regions was carried out from RNA transcripts. For the first round of RT-PCR on the TCR CDR3, the HTBI primer set was used together with the Qiagen OneStep RT-PCR kit. Libraries were constructed in a second round of multiplex PCR, after which size selection and purification were performed. Sequencing of the libraries was done on an Illumina HiSeq2000 using paired-end 100 bp reads. In the authors' own workflow: Raw data were processed with SOAPnuke, discarding reads with adapters, uncalled bases, mean Phred below 15, or no exact constant-primer or identifier match. High-quality paired reads were merged using COPE v1.2.5, and each unique nucleotide sequence was defined as a clonotype. Clonotypes were aligned to IMGT TRBV, TRBD and TRBJ reference segments using MiTCR v1.1. The analysis was restricted to V-J combinations with a frequency above 0.0001, which together covered roughly 99% of the repertoires. A TCS score was defined as the ratio of F50 (clonal expansion) to E x V (chaos), with BLOSUM62-based TCRdist applied between CDR3 peptides within each V-J. Welch's t-statistics and random forest reduced 450 to 600 V-J features to 10 to 15, which were used in a naive Bayes classifier (R e1071). TCRdb passed the public sequencing reads through fastp at Q25 and MiXCR, retaining productive beta sequences. Rows are unified per CDR3 protein, each entry keeping the most common DNA and genes. The V and J calls were determined by TCRdb, not by the authors. The sample table records a few hundred thousand distinct CDR3 sequences; about 15% of these occur just once. Around 7.5% of the sample belongs to the ten largest clones.

Stable Graves' hyperthyroidism was defined as no progression to ophthalmopathy during 18 months of follow-up. Hyperthyroidism patients were newly diagnosed, had a disease duration of under 2 months, and were aged 18 to 65 years. Exclusion was applied to patients with uncontrolled infections, other autoimmune diseases, pregnancy or lactation. Diagnoses were based on clinical symptoms, serum thyroxine and TRAb, thyroid ultrasound and orbital computed tomography. PBMCs were separated from about 10 ml of fresh peripheral blood using Ficoll-Paque density gradient centrifugation. Total RNA was extracted using Trizol reagent, and RNA quality was assessed on an Agilent 2100 Bioanalyzer.

Sequencing was carried out using blood. The sequence joins TRBV19 to TRBJ1-2, and 9 junctional nucleotides match TRBD1. This clonotype was obtained from a woman aged 30 to 39 with Graves' hyperthyroidism. The CDR3 sequence is CASNPHRDRAYGYTF. The sequenced DNA is TGTGCCAGTAACCCTCACCGGGACAGGGCCTATGGCTACACCTTC.